This T cell receptor beta chain emerged from a study of long-term antiretroviral therapy in people with HIV. Study summary: It was about a decade after the earliest samples that the 2015 immediate-ART recommendation appeared. Study results and caveats: The range of CDR3 lengths in HIV repertoires proved narrower than that found in controls.

Sequencing relied on immunoSEQ assay v3.0, run at survey level. The protocol was immunoSEQ multiplex PCR, while the TCRdb copy is restricted to in-frame clones and leaves out a portion. The sample consists of about 40,000 clones, more than 70% of them appearing once. Trimming stripped 5 bases from V and 7 bases from J, with 8 bases between. The V gene's germline CDR1 is SNHLY and CDR2 FYNNEI. This CDR3 has 11 amino acids. This clone came up once. Its antigen is as yet unknown. The source is a woman in her forties or fifties with HIV. The material sequenced was unsorted PBMCs, taken 3.1 years after starting antiretroviral therapy. The genes are TRBV2 and TRBJ1-1; D is undetermined. CDR3 bases: TGTGCCAGCAGTCTCGACCGTGAAGCTTTCTTT. Translation gives CASSLDREAFF.